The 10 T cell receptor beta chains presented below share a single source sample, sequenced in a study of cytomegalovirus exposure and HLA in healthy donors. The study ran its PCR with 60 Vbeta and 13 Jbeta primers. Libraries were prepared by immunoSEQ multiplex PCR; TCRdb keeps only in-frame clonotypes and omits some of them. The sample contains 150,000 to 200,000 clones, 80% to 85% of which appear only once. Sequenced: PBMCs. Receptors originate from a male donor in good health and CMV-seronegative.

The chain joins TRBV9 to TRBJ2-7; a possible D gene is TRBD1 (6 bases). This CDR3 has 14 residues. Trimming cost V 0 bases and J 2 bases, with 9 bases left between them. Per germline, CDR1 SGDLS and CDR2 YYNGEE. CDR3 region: CASSVGGDTYEQYF. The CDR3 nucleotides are TGTGCCAGCAGCGTAGGTGGGGACACCTACGAGCAGTACTTC.

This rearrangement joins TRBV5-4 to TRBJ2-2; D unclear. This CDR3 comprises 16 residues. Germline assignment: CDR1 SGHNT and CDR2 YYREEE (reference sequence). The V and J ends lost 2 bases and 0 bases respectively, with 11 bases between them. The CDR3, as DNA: TGTGCCAGCAGCTTCCCCCGCGGCGCGAACACCGGGGAGCTGTTTTTT. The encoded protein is CASSFPRGANTGELFF.

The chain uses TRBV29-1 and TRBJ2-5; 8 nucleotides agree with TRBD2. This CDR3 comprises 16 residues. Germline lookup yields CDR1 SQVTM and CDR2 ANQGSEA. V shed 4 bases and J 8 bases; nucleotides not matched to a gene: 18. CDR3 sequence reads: CSVVGLAGLGVRTQYF. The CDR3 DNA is TGCAGCGTTGTCGGGCTAGCGGGCCTGGGGGTAAGAACCCAGTACTTC.

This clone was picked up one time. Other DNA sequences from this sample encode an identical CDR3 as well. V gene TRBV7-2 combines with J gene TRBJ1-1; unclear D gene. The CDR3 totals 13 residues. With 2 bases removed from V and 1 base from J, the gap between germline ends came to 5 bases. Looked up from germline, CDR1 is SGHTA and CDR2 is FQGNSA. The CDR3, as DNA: TGTGCCAGCAGCTTACGGGGGAACACTGAAGCTTTCTTT. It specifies CASSLRGNTEAFF.

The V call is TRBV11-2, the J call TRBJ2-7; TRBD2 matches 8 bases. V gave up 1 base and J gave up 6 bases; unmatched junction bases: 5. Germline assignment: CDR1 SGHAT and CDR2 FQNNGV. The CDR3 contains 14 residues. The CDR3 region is CASSLAGGPLEQYF. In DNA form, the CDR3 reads TGTGCCAGCAGCTTAGCGGGGGGGCCCCTCGAGCAGTACTTC.

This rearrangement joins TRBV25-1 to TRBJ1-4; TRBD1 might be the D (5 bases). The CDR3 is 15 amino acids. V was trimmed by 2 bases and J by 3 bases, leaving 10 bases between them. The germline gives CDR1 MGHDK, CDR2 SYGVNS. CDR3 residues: CASSEPTAPNEKLFF. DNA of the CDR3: TGTGCCAGCAGTGAACCGACAGCACCTAATGAAAAACTGTTTTTT.

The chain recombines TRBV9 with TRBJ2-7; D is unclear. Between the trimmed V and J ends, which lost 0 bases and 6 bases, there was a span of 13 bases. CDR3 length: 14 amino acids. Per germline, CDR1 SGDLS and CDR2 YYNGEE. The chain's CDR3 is CASSVGLLGAEQYF. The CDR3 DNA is TGTGCCAGCAGCGTAGGGCTCCTAGGAGCCGAGCAGTACTTC.

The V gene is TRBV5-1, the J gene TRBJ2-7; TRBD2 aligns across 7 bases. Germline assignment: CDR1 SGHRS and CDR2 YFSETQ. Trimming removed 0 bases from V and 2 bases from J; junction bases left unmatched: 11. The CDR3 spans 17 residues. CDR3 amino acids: CASSLAGSAGVTYEQYF. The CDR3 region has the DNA TGCGCCAGCAGCTTGGCAGGCTCGGCGGGGGTTACCTACGAGCAGTACTTC.

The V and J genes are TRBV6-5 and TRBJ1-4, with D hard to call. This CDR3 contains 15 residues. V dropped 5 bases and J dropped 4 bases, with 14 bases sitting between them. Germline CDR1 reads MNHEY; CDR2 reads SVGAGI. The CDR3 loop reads CASSALGGINEKLFF. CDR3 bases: TGTGCCAGCAGTGCGCTAGGCGGGATTAATGAAAAACTGTTTTTT.

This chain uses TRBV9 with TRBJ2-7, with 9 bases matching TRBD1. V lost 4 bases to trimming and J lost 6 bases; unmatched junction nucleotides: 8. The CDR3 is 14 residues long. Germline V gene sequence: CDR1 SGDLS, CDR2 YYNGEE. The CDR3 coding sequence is TGTGCCAGCAGCACCGGGACAGGGTACGGCGAGCAGTACTTC. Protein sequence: CASSTGTGYGEQYF.